A selection of T cell receptor beta chains follows, all from one sample in a study of siplizumab effects on memory and regulatory T cells. Data came from immunoSEQ multiplex PCR; TCRdb stores just in-frame clones and leaves some out. The sample yields approximately 98,000 clones, roughly 94% seen once. Sequenced: non-Treg CD4+ T cells sorted from blood. Source of these receptors: a human donor in good health. CDR3s include the opening cysteine and the closing phenylalanine or tryptophan. Each record gives: V gene, J gene, CDR3 protein.

TRBV5-4	TRBJ1-1	CASSLGMNTEAFF
TRBV5-4	TRBJ1-1	CASSWDRFEAFF
TRBV19	TRBJ2-3	CASSRAQGARIDTQYF
TRBV6-6	TRBJ1-1	CASSYRSYTEAFF
TRBV9	TRBJ2-1	CASSANFWNEQFF
TRBV5-1	TRBJ1-1	CASSLAERYEAFF
TRBV29-1	TRBJ1-1	CSVSSGGQNTEAFF
TRBV6-1	TRBJ2-3	CASSVSVGPDTQYF
TRBV7-9	TRBJ2-7	CASSPWRVSEQYF
TRBV7-6	TRBJ2-5	CASSLGTGVETQYF
TRBV7-8	TRBJ2-4	CASSLGREGSDRNIQYF
TRBV18	TRBJ2-3	CASSPGQGPDTQYF
TRBV11-2	TRBJ2-7	CASSLALYEQYF
TRBV5-1	TRBJ2-3	CASSSAGSDTQYF
TRBV27	TRBJ2-7	CASTTTKQGTFYEQYF